Listed below are T cell receptor beta chains from one sample, sequenced in a study of T cell repertoires in cytomegalovirus infection. TCRdb re-analysed the reads in MiXCR, keeping a single row per CDR3 protein. The sample carries around 740,000 distinct CDR3 sequences, 35% to 45% recorded once. The sample was PBMCs. These receptors came from a human donor in good health (CMV status not recorded). Some clones in this sample may be carry-over from other donors' samples. Both conserved end residues are part of each CDR3. A D gene is named only where the DNA matches it firmly. Only some rows state a clone size, as once, few, many or a class for expanded clones.

v_gene	d_gene	abundance	j_gene	CDR3nt	CDR3aa
TRBV12-3/TRBV12-4	-	-	TRBJ2-2	TGTGCCAGCAATACAGGGTACACCGGGGAGCTGTTTTTT	CASNTGYTGELFF
TRBV5-4	-	few	TRBJ1-1	TGTGCCAGCAGCTTGGCCAGGGCGAACACTGAAGCTTTCTTT	CASSLARANTEAFF
TRBV29-1	-	-	TRBJ1-3	TGCAGCGGCCGGGACCTTGGAAACACCATATATTTT	CSGRDLGNTIYF
TRBV28	-	many	TRBJ1-1	TGTGCCAGCAGTTTGTACGGAGAACAGAACACTGAAGCTTTCTTT	CASSLYGEQNTEAFF
TRBV28	TRBD2	-	TRBJ2-5	TGTGCCAGCATCAACGGGGGGAAACAAGAGACCCAGTACTTC	CASINGGKQETQYF
TRBV7-3	TRBD2	few	TRBJ2-1	TGTGCCAGCAGCACTCAGCCGGGACTAGCCCGAAATGAGCAGTTCTTC	CASSTQPGLARNEQFF
TRBV11-2	-	-	TRBJ2-6	TGTGCCAGCAGACTACAGGAAGCCTCTGGGGCCAACGTCCTGACTTTC	CASRLQEASGANVLTF
TRBV20-1	-	-	TRBJ1-4	TGCAGTGCTAGGGACGGGGCAACTAATGAAAAACTGTTTTTT	CSARDGATNEKLFF
TRBV9	TRBD2	-	TRBJ2-1	TGTGCCAGCAGCGTAAGACTAGCGGCTCACAATGAGCAGTTCTTC	CASSVRLAAHNEQFF
TRBV4-1	-	few	TRBJ2-5	TGCGCCAGCAGCCAAGCAGGGCTAGAGACCCAGTACTTC	CASSQAGLETQYF
TRBV25-1	-	-	TRBJ2-5	TGTGCCAGCGGCGGGGGCAGAGTCTCCCAGTACTTC	CASGGGRVSQYF
TRBV9	-	-	TRBJ2-5	TGTGCCAGCAGCGTAGCGGGACTTCAAGAGACCAAGTACTTC	CASSVAGLQETKYF
TRBV7-2	-	-	TRBJ1-2	TGTGCCAGCAGCTTACTCCAGGATCCCCCCTATGGCTACACCTTC	CASSLLQDPPYGYTF
TRBV28	TRBD1	many	TRBJ2-7	TGTGCCAGCCTTATACAGGGGGCCTACGAGCAGTACTTC	CASLIQGAYEQYF
TRBV28	TRBD2	-	TRBJ2-3	TGTGCCAGCATTGCGGGAGCCCCAGATACGCAGTATTTT	CASIAGAPDTQYF
TRBV7-3	-	-	TRBJ2-2	TGTGCCAGCAGCTCCAACGGGGGAATGAACACCGGGGAGCTGTTTTTT	CASSSNGGMNTGELFF
TRBV27	-	-	TRBJ2-1	TGTGCCAGCGGACCTCGGGGGGCCTTACCGGGTGAGAAGTTCTTC	CASGPRGALPGEKFF
TRBV4-1	-	few	TRBJ1-5	TGCGCCAGCAGCCAGATGGGGGTGGGGCCCCAGCATTTT	CASSQMGVGPQHF
TRBV7-6	-	-	TRBJ1-3	TGTGCCAGCAGCTCTGGACGTCTCTCTGGAAACACCATATATTTT	CASSSGRLSGNTIYF
TRBV20-1	TRBD1	-	TRBJ1-2	TGCAGTGAGCAAGGGGGCATGAACTATGGCTACACCTTC	CSEQGGMNYGYTF
TRBV29-1	-	few	TRBJ1-4	TGCAGCGTTGAGCGGGATATTGGGGAAAAACTGTTTTTT	CSVERDIGEKLFF
TRBV29-1	-	-	TRBJ1-2	TGCAGCGTTGAAATAGGGGACTATGGCTACACCTTC	CSVEIGDYGYTF
TRBV27	TRBD2	-	TRBJ2-7	TGTGCCAGCAGCCGAGCGGGAGGAGGCTCCTACGAGCAGTACTTC	CASSRAGGGSYEQYF
TRBV6-6	-	few	TRBJ1-1	TGTGCCAGCAGTCCTGGACTTATCCAGAACACTGAAGCTTTCTTT	CASSPGLIQNTEAFF
TRBV25-1	-	few	TRBJ1-1	TGTGCCAGCAGTGAATATATGTCAGGGGCTACGAACACTGAAGCTTTCTTT	CASSEYMSGATNTEAFF
TRBV14	TRBD2	-	TRBJ2-1	TGTGCCAGCAGCCAAGTTGCGACACCCGGGCTAGCGGGCCCCTCGAATGAGCAGTTCTTC	CASSQVATPGLAGPSNEQFF
TRBV7-2	TRBD2	few	TRBJ2-3	TGTGCCAGCAGCCGGGGGGGGGTCCCAGATACGCAGTATTTT	CASSRGGVPDTQYF